This TCR beta chain stems from a study of graft-versus-host responses after intestinal transplantation. Overall study: Uniformly, recipients were administered anti-thymocyte globulin induction with subsequent tacrolimus and steroids for approximately 3 years.

V was trimmed by 4 bases and J by 3 bases, leaving 19 bases between them. The CDR3 runs 16 residues. Germline assignment: CDR1 SGHTA and CDR2 FQGTGA. A remark on this clone: Its specificity is not known.

TCRdb's table, derived via immunoSEQ multiplex PCR, lists solely in-frame clones and lacks some. The table records roughly 96,000 clones, 75% to 95% of them present only once. Sequencing was performed on unstimulated CD8+ T cells sorted from spleen or lymph node cells, taken before intestinal transplant. The chain has TRBV7-3 and TRBJ2-7; a possible D gene is TRBD1 (6 bases). The TCR comes from a human donor who received an intestinal transplant. The CDR3 nucleotides are TGTGCCAGCAGCTCCCAATCAACGACAGGAGGCTACGAGCAGTACTTC. Translated, it gives CASSSQSTTGGYEQYF.